This TCR beta chain was recorded in a study of control samples from healthy donors and cancer patients. The germline V gene encodes CDR1 MNHEY and CDR2 SVGAGI. This CDR3 comprises 15 residues. V lost 2 bases to trimming and J lost 5 bases, with 13 bases between them. Measured with immunoSEQ multiplex PCR; TCRdb has only the in-frame clones, and not every one. The repertoire holds about 82,000 clones, with around 94% as singletons. This rearrangement joins TRBV6-5 to TRBJ2-1; D is possibly TRBD1 (5 bases). The sample consisted of blood. The sequence was collected from a woman aged 18-35 years in good health. This chain's CDR3 is CASSYGMGLNNEQFF. For the CDR3, the DNA is TGTGCCAGCAGTTACGGGATGGGGCTTAACAATGAGCAGTTCTTC.